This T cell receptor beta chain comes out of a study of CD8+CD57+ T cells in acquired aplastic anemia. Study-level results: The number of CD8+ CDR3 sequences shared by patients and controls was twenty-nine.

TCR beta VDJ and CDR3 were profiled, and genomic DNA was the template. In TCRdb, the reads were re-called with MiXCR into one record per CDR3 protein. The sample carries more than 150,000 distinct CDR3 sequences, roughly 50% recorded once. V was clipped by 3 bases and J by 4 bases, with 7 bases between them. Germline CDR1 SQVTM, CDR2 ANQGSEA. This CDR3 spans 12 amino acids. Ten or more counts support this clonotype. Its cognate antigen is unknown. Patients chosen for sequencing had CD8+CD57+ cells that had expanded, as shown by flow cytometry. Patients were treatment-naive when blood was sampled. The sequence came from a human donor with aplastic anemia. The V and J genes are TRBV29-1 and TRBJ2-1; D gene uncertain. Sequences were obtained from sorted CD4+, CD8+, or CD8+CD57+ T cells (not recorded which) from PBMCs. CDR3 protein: CSVDEHYNEQFF. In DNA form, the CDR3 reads TGCAGCGTTGATGAACATTACAATGAGCAGTTCTTC.